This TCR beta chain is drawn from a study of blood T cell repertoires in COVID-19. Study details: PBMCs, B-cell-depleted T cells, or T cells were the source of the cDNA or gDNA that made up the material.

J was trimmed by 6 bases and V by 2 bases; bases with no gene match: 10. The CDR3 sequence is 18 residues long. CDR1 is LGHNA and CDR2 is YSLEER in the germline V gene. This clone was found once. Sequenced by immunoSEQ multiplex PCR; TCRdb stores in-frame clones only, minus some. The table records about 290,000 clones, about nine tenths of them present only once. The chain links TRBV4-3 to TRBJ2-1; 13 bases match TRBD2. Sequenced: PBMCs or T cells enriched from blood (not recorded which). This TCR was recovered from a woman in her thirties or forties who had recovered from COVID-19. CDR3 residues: CASSQNDVGLAGPNEQFF. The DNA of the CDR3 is TGCGCCAGCAGCCAAAACGACGTGGGACTAGCGGGACCCAATGAGCAGTTCTTC.